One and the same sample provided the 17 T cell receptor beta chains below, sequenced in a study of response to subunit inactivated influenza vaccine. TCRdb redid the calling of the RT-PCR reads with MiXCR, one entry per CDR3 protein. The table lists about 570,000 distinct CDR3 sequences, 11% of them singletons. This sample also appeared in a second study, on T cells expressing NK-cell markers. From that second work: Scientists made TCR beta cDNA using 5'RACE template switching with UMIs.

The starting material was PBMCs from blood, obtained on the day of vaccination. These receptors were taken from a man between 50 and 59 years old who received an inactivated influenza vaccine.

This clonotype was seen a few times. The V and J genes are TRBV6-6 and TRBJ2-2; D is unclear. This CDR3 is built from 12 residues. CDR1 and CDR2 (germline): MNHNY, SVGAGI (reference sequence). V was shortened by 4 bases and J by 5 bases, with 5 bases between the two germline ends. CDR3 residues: CASSWFTGELFF. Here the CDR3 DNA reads TGTGCCAGCAGTTGGTTTACCGGGGAGCTGTTTTTT.

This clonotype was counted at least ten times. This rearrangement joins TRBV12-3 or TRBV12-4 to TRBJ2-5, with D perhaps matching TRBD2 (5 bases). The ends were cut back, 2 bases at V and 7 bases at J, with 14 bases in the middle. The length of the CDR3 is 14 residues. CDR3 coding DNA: TGTGCCAGCAGTTTAACATCGGGGTCAGGGACCCAGTACTTC. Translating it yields CASSLTSGSGTQYF.

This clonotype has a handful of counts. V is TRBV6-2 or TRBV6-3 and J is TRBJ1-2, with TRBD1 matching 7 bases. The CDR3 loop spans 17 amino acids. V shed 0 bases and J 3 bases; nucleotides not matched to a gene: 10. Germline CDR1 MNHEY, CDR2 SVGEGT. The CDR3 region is CASSYSIDRVSDYGYTF. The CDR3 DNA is TGTGCCAGCAGTTACTCGATCGACAGGGTATCAGACTATGGCTACACCTTC.

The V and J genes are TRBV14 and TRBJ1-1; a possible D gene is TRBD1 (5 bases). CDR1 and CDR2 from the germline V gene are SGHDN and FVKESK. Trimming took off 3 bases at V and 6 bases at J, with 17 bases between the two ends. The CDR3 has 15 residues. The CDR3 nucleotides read TGTGCCAGCAGCCAGCTATTACAGGTCCACCCTGAAGCTTTCTTT. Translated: CASSQLLQVHPEAFF. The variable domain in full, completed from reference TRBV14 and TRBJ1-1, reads EAGVTQFPSHSVIEKGQTVTLRCDPISGHDNLYWYRRVMGKEIKFLLHFVKESKQDESGMPNNRFLAERTGGTYSTLKVQPAELEDSGVYFCASSQLLQVHPEAFFGQGTRLTVV.

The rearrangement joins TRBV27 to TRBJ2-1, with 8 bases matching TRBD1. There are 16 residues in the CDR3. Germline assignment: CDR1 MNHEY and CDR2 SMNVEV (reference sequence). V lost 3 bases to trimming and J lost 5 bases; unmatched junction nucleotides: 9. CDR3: CASSFQGAFLDNEQFF. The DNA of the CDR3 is TGTGCCAGCAGTTTCCAGGGGGCATTCTTAGACAATGAGCAGTTCTTC.

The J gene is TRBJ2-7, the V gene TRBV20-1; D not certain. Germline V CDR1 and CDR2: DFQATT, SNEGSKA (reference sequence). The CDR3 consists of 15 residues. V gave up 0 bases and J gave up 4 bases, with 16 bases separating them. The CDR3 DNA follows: TGCAGTGCTAGAGACATTGTAACAGTTACATACGAGCAGTACTTC. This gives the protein CSARDIVTVTYEQYF.

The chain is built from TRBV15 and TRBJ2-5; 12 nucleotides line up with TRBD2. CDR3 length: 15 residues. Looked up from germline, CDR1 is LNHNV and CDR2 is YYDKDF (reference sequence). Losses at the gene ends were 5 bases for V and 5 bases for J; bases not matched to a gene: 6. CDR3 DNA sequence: TGTGCCACCAGCGGGAGACTAGCGGGAGCGGAGACCCAGTACTTC. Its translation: CATSGRLAGAETQYF.

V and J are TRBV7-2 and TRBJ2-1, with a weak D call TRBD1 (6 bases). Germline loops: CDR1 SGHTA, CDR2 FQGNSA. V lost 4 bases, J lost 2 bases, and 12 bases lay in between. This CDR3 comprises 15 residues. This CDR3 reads CASSSEGVTYNEQFF. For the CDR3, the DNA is TGTGCCAGCAGCTCAGAGGGGGTTACCTACAATGAGCAGTTCTTC.

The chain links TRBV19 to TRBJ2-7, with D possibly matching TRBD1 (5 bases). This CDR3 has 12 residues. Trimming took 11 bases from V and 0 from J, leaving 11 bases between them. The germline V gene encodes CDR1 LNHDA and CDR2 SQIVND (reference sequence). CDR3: CAGNRISYEQYF. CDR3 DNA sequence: TGTGCCGGTAACAGGATCTCCTACGAGCAGTACTTC.

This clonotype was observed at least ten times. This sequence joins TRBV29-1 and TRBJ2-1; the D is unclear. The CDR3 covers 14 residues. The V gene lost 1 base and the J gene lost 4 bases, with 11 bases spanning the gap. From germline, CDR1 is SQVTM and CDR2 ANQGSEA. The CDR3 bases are TGCAGCGTTGAAGGGGAAACTTCATACAATGAGCAGTTCTTC. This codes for CSVEGETSYNEQFF.

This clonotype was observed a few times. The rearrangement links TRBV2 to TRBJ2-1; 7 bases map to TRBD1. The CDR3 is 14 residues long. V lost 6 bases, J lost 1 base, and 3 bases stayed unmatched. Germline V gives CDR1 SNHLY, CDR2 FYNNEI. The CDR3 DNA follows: TGTGCCAGCAGGGAGACAGGGTCCTACAATGAGCAGTTCTTC. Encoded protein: CASRETGSYNEQFF.

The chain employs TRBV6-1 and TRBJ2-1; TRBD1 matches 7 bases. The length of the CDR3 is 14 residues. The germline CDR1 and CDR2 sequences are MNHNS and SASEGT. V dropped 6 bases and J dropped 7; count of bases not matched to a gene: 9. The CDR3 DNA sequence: TGTGCCAGCAGCGCATGGGGACAGTTGAATGAGCAGTTCTTC. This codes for CASSAWGQLNEQFF.

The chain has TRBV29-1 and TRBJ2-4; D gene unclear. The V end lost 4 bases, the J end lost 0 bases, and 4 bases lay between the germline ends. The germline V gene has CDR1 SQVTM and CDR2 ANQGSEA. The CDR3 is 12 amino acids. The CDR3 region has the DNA TGCAGCGTTGGGCTAGCCAAAAACATTCAGTACTTC. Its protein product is CSVGLAKNIQYF.

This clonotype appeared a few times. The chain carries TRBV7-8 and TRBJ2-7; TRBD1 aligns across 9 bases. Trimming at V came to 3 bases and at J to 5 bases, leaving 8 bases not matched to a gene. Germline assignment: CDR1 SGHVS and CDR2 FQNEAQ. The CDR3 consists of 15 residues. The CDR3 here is CASSFQPGQGHEQYF. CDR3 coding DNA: TGTGCCAGCAGCTTCCAACCGGGACAGGGCCACGAGCAGTACTTC.

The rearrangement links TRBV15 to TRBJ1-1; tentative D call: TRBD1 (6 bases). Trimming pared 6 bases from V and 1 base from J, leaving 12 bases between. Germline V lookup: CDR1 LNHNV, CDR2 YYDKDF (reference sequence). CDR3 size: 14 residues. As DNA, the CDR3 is TGTGCCACCAGTAGGAAAGGGGGGAACACTGAAGCTTTCTTT. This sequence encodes CATSRKGGNTEAFF.

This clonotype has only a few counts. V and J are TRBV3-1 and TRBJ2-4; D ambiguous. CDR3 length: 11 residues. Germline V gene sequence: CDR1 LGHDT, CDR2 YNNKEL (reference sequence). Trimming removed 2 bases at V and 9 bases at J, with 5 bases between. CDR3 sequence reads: CASSQYSIQYF. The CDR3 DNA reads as TGTGCCAGCAGCCAATACAGCATTCAGTACTTC.

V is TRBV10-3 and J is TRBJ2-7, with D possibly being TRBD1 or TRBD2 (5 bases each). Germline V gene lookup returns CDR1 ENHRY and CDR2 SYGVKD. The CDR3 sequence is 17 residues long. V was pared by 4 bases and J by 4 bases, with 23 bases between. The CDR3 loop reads CAISGVSGQVQEYEQYF. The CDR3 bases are TGTGCCATCAGTGGTGTTTCGGGGCAGGTCCAGGAGTACGAGCAGTACTTC.